This T cell receptor beta chain was obtained from a study of Tregs in tolerant kidney transplant recipients. Study-wide results and caveats: Biological reproducibility was not directly addressed in this study.

A note on this clone: Its antigen is not identified. The read comes to an end 3 residues before the CDR3 does, leaving the germline J gene to fill in the end.

The CDR3 has 15 amino acids. Germline CDR1 LNHDA, CDR2 SQIVND (reference sequence). Clones were read by immunoSEQ multiplex PCR, and TCRdb kept only the in-frame ones, dropping some. Its table lists about 48,000 clones. Material: CD4+ T cells from blood, obtained before the transplant. The source is a human donor who received a combined kidney and bone marrow transplant. The rearrangement links TRBV19 to TRBJ1-2; TRBD1 aligns across 7 bases. The CDR3 DNA, read in part, is TGTGCCAGTAGTATGGGTCGGGACAGATCAAGGGGC. Protein product: CASSMGRDRSRG. The complete CDR3 reads CASSMGRDRSRGYTF.